The 5 T cell receptor beta chains below come from one sample, sequenced in a study of T cells in Graves' hyperthyroidism and ophthalmopathy. RNA transcripts provided the source from which TCR beta CDR3 regions were amplified. TCR CDR3 underwent first-round RT-PCR with the HTBI primer set. TCRdb re-called the multiplex PCR reads with MiXCR, one entry per CDR3 protein. The table shows some 27,000 distinct CDR3 sequences, with around 40% occurring only once. The specimen sequenced was blood. The source of these receptors is a woman aged 25 to 39 with Graves' hyperthyroidism.

This clonotype has ten or more counts. The chain links TRBV20-1 to TRBJ2-2, with 11 bases matching TRBD2. Germline CDR1 reads DFQATT; CDR2 reads SNEGSKA (reference sequence). CDR3 length equals 15 residues. Trimming cost V 4 bases and J 3 bases; bases outside gene matches: 4. CDR3 sequence (DNA): TGCAGTGCTACCTTAGCGGGAGGGTACACCGGGGAGCTGTTTTTT. It specifies CSATLAGGYTGELFF.

The chain is built from TRBV28 and TRBJ2-2; either TRBD1 or TRBD2 may fit D (5 bases each). There are 18 residues in the CDR3. Per germline, CDR1 MDHEN and CDR2 SYDVKM. Trimming removed 4 bases at V and 3 bases at J, with 21 bases between. This CDR3 is CASSSLVQSREYTGELFF. DNA of the CDR3: TGTGCCAGCAGTTCTTTAGTGCAGTCCAGGGAGTACACCGGGGAGCTGTTTTTT.

This clonotype appeared many times. The J gene is TRBJ2-7, the V gene TRBV28; D is perhaps TRBD2 (5 bases). Germline V gene sequence: CDR1 MDHEN, CDR2 SYDVKM. The V end lost 7 bases, the J end lost 5 bases, and 18 bases lay between the germline ends. This CDR3 comprises 14 residues. The DNA for the CDR3 is TGTGCCAGCAAGGGAGCGGACTTCTACCACGAGCAGTACTTC. Its protein is CASKGADFYHEQYF.

Regarding this clonotype: At one end the junction does not follow the germline gene, possibly because of a read error. The chain recombines TRBV10-1 with TRBJ1-4; 10 bases align to TRBD1. Germline assignment: CDR1 WNHNN and CDR2 SYGVQD (reference sequence). This CDR3 has 14 amino acids. The CDR3 DNA reads TGCGCCAGCGGCGAGGACAGGGGGAGTGAAGAACTGGTTTTT. Its translation is CASGEDRGSEELVF.

Remarks on this clonotype: At one end, the junction sequence differs from germline, possibly due to a read error. This chain connects TRBV10-3 to TRBJ2-3, with TRBD2 matching over 10 bases. The germline V gene encodes CDR1 ENHRY and CDR2 SYGVKD. CDR3 length: 15 amino acids. In nucleotides, the CDR3 is TGTGCCTTCAGCTCAAGCGGGGGGGCCACAGATACGCAGTATTTT. It translates to CAFSSSGGATDTQYF.